This T cell receptor beta chain was sequenced in a study of CD8+ T cells in alopecia areata. Study background: Tofacitinib continued for 6 to 18 months and was then withheld for 6 months.

Points from the study as a whole: Patients displayed less clarity in TCR sharing than mice, a finding possibly related to HLA.

Turning to this clone: The antigen remains unidentified.

cDNA reverse transcribed from extracted RNA served as the sequencing template. Assay: immunoSEQ multiplex PCR; the TCRdb copy retains only in-frame clones and omits some. The profile covers approximately 140,000 clones, with 80% to 90% appearing a single time and around a quarter taken by the ten largest. V dropped 0 bases and J dropped 4 bases, with 16 bases sitting between them. The CDR3 consists of 15 residues. The germline V gene has CDR1 SQVTM and CDR2 ANQGSEA. Documented treatment: oral pan-JAK inhibitor, 5-10 mg twice daily. Peripheral blood and lesional scalp punch biopsies were taken from alopecia areata patients.

The rearrangement links TRBV29-1 to TRBJ2-7, with D possibly TRBD2 on 7 matching bases. Sequencing used CD8+ T cells sorted from blood, obtained at week 4, from a patient treated with tofacitinib. The TCR sequence derives from a human donor with alopecia areata. The CDR3 sequence is CSVEDREGGVYEQYF. The CDR3, as DNA: TGCAGCGTTGAAGATCGGGAAGGGGGGGTTTACGAGCAGTACTTC.